Listed below are T cell receptor beta chains from one sample, sequenced in a study of blood T cells in healthy people across ages. TCRdb redid the calling of the 5' RACE reads with MiXCR, one entry per CDR3 protein. The table lists approximately 850,000 distinct CDR3 sequences, about 42% of them singletons. Sequencing was done on a sample of blood. Source of these receptors: a man between 60 and 75 years old in good health. The CDR3 runs from the conserved cysteine through the conserved F or W. Each record gives: D gene, J gene, CDR3 length, V gene, clone size, CDR3 protein, CDR3 DNA. A D gene is named only where the DNA matches it firmly. Size tells how often a clone was seen (once, few, many) or the class of an expanded clone, and some rows leave it out.

d_call: TRBD2
j_call: TRBJ2-1
cdr3_length: 15
v_call: TRBV11-1
clone_size: .
cdr3_aa: CASSRRSGGVDEQFF
cdr3_nt: TGTGCCAGCAGCAGGCGTAGCGGGGGGGTTGATGAGCAGTTCTTC

d_call: TRBD2
j_call: TRBJ2-7
cdr3_length: 17
v_call: TRBV9
clone_size: few
cdr3_aa: CASSVAPTSGGLSEQYF
cdr3_nt: TGTGCCAGCAGCGTAGCCCCGACTAGCGGGGGGTTGAGTGAGCAGTACTTC

d_call: TRBD2
j_call: TRBJ2-3
cdr3_length: 15
v_call: TRBV20-1
clone_size: few
cdr3_aa: CSARDPRGGQDTQYF
cdr3_nt: TGCAGTGCTAGGGACCCACGGGGGGGCCAAGATACGCAGTATTTT

d_call: TRBD2
j_call: TRBJ2-1
cdr3_length: 15
v_call: TRBV29-1
clone_size: many
cdr3_aa: CSVNSGTSGGYEQFF
cdr3_nt: TGCAGCGTTAACTCCGGGACTAGCGGGGGTTATGAGCAGTTCTTC

d_call: TRBD1
j_call: TRBJ2-5
cdr3_length: 16
v_call: TRBV11-3
clone_size: .
cdr3_aa: CASSLGGTGGLNEQYF
cdr3_nt: TGTGCCAGCAGCTTAGGTGGGACAGGGGGGCTGAATGAGCAGTACTTC

d_call: TRBD1
j_call: TRBJ1-5
cdr3_length: 17
v_call: TRBV6-1
clone_size: .
cdr3_aa: CASTPGQITYSNQPQHF
cdr3_nt: TGTGCCAGCACCCCGGGACAGATTACCTATAGCAATCAGCCCCAGCATTTT

d_call: .
j_call: TRBJ2-7
cdr3_length: 12
v_call: TRBV20-1
clone_size: .
cdr3_aa: CSASETNYEQYF
cdr3_nt: TGCAGTGCTAGTGAGACGAACTACGAGCAGTACTTC

d_call: .
j_call: TRBJ1-2
cdr3_length: 14
v_call: TRBV29-1
clone_size: .
cdr3_aa: CSVGGGAAAYGYTF
cdr3_nt: TGCAGCGTCGGGGGGGGCGCGGCGGCTTATGGCTACACCTTC

d_call: .
j_call: TRBJ1-6
cdr3_length: 14
v_call: TRBV20-1
clone_size: few
cdr3_aa: CSARGGGLNSPLHF
cdr3_nt: TGCAGTGCTAGAGGTGGGGGTCTAAATTCACCCCTCCACTTT

d_call: TRBD2
j_call: TRBJ2-3
cdr3_length: 17
v_call: TRBV20-1
clone_size: .
cdr3_aa: CSASFPQASGSEDTQYF
cdr3_nt: TGCAGTGCTAGTTTTCCCCAGGCTAGCGGGAGTGAAGATACGCAGTATTTT

d_call: .
j_call: TRBJ2-5
cdr3_length: 15
v_call: TRBV7-9
clone_size: .
cdr3_aa: CASSLPRNQKETQYF
cdr3_nt: TGTGCCAGCAGCTTACCCCGGAACCAAAAAGAGACCCAGTACTTC

d_call: TRBD2
j_call: TRBJ2-5
cdr3_length: 15
v_call: TRBV4-1
clone_size: few
cdr3_aa: CASSQVASGKETQYF
cdr3_nt: TGCGCCAGCAGCCAAGTGGCTAGCGGGAAAGAGACCCAGTACTTC

d_call: .
j_call: TRBJ2-7
cdr3_length: 13
v_call: TRBV20-1
clone_size: few
cdr3_aa: CSARDTTYNEQYF
cdr3_nt: TGCAGTGCTAGAGATACCACGTACAATGAGCAGTACTTC

d_call: .
j_call: TRBJ1-4
cdr3_length: 14
v_call: TRBV27
clone_size: .
cdr3_aa: CASSLSRQSEKLFF
cdr3_nt: TGTGCCAGCAGTTTATCTCGACAGTCGGAAAAACTGTTTTTT

d_call: TRBD2
j_call: TRBJ2-7
cdr3_length: 15
v_call: TRBV6-5
clone_size: .
cdr3_aa: CASSTKLAGGYEQYF
cdr3_nt: TGTGCCAGCAGTACAAAACTAGCGGGGGGATACGAGCAGTACTTC

d_call: .
j_call: TRBJ2-7
cdr3_length: 13
v_call: TRBV20-1
clone_size: .
cdr3_aa: CSARQGWGYEQYF
cdr3_nt: TGCAGTGCTAGGCAAGGTTGGGGATACGAGCAGTACTTC

d_call: .
j_call: TRBJ2-4
cdr3_length: 17
v_call: TRBV7-2
clone_size: few
cdr3_aa: CASSPQGGGKAKNIQYF
cdr3_nt: TGTGCCAGCAGCCCGCAAGGAGGGGGCAAAGCCAAAAACATTCAGTACTTC

d_call: .
j_call: TRBJ2-3
cdr3_length: 14
v_call: TRBV12-3/TRBV12-4
clone_size: few
cdr3_aa: CASTGLFFPDTQYF
cdr3_nt: TGTGCCAGCACCGGACTATTCTTCCCAGATACGCAGTATTTT

d_call: .
j_call: TRBJ2-7
cdr3_length: 16
v_call: TRBV14
clone_size: .
cdr3_aa: CASSQGMDRISYEQYF
cdr3_nt: TGTGCCAGCAGCCAAGGGATGGACAGAATTTCCTACGAGCAGTACTTC

d_call: .
j_call: TRBJ1-2
cdr3_length: 12
v_call: TRBV13
clone_size: few
cdr3_aa: CASSRGGEGYTF
cdr3_nt: TGTGCCAGCAGCCGTGGAGGGGAAGGCTACACCTTC

d_call: .
j_call: TRBJ2-3
cdr3_length: 16
v_call: TRBV7-2
clone_size: few
cdr3_aa: CASSNQLGGSTDTQYF
cdr3_nt: TGTGCCAGCAGTAACCAGCTCGGGGGAAGCACAGATACGCAGTATTTT